A selection of T cell receptor beta chains follows, all from one sample in a study of shared T cell receptors in the human thymus. TCRdb's copy holds only in-frame clones and misses some; the assay was immunoSEQ multiplex PCR. The table has hundreds of thousands of clones, 87% seen once. These same records also appear under a second study, on human thymus T cells.

The source material was thymocytes. These TCRs come from a boy less than two years old with a congenital heart defect. Both conserved end residues are part of each CDR3. The D gene is left open where the match is weak. Expanded clones get a size class; other rows say once, few or many, or leave the size out.

TRBJ1-1 | TRBV12-5 | NA | TRBD1 | TGTGCTAGTGGCTGGGACAGGGGTCTAGGAAACACTGAAGCTTTCTTT | CASGWDRGLGNTEAFF
TRBJ1-2 | TRBV4-2 | NA | NA | TGTGCCAGCAGCCTCCAACACCCTAACTATGGCTACACCTTC | CASSLQHPNYGYTF
TRBJ2-2 | TRBV28 | NA | TRBD2 | TGTGCCAGCAGTTTTAGGGTGTCTAGCGGGAACACCGGGGAGCTGTTTTTT | CASSFRVSSGNTGELFF
TRBJ2-7 | TRBV27 | NA | NA | TGTGCCAGCAGTTTATCTCCAGGGAACGAGCAGTACTTC | CASSLSPGNEQYF
TRBJ2-1 | TRBV2 | NA | TRBD2 | TGTGCCAGCAGTGAAAACGGGGGGACCTCCTACAATGAGCAGTTCTTC | CASSENGGTSYNEQFF
TRBJ1-3 | TRBV11-3 | NA | NA | TGTGCCAGCAGCCCTCAGGGATTTGGAAACACCATATATTTT | CASSPQGFGNTIYF
TRBJ2-5 | TRBV4-3 | NA | NA | TGCGCCAGCAGCCAAGATGGTAGTAGCTGGGAGGAGACCCAGTACTTC | CASSQDGSSWEETQYF
TRBJ2-2 | TRBV19 | NA | NA | TGTGCCAGTTCCACCGGGACTCCCAAATTCGGAGGGCTTGAGGAGAACACCGGGGAGCTGTTTTTT | CASSTGTPKFGGLEENTGELFF
TRBJ1-5 | TRBV27 | once | TRBD1 | TGTGCCAGCAGTGCCAGGGGGAAGGGTGGCAATCAGCCCCAGCATTTT | CASSARGKGGNQPQHF
TRBJ2-3 | TRBV7-2 | NA | NA | TGTGCCAGCAGCTTAATAGACAGCAACACAGATACGCAGTATTTT | CASSLIDSNTDTQYF
TRBJ2-3 | TRBV6-1 | NA | TRBD2 | TGTGCCAGCAGGGCGGGGGTGGAAGATACGCAGTATTTT | CASRAGVEDTQYF
TRBJ1-2 | TRBV5-1 | NA | NA | TGCGCCAGCAGCCACGCCGGAAAGGACAGAAACTACACCTTC | CASSHAGKDRNYTF
TRBJ2-2 | TRBV9 | NA | NA | TGTGCCAGCAGCGCTCGGACCGGGGGCGGGGAGCTGTTTTTT | CASSARTGGGELFF
TRBJ2-5 | TRBV29-1 | NA | TRBD2 | TGCAGCGTTGAAGGCCGCGGGACTAGCGGGAGGGCCAAGCACCAAGAGACCCAGTACTTC | CSVEGRGTSGRAKHQETQYF
TRBJ2-1 | TRBV5-8 | NA | NA | TGTGCCAGCAGCTTGGCCGCTGGCCACAATGAGCAGTTCTTC | CASSLAAGHNEQFF
TRBJ1-6 | TRBV4-1 | NA | TRBD1 | TGCGCCAGCAGCCAAGTTCGGACAGGGATAAATTCACCCCTCCACTTT | CASSQVRTGINSPLHF
TRBJ1-1 | TRBV7-2 | NA | NA | TGTGCCAGCAGCCCGGGGGAGGAGGAGCCTGAAGCTTTCTTT | CASSPGEEEPEAFF
TRBJ2-1 | TRBV9 | NA | NA | TGTGCCAGCAGCGTAGATAGCCCAGGGGGGTATGAGCAGTTCTTC | CASSVDSPGGYEQFF
TRBJ2-7 | TRBV5-6 | NA | TRBD1 | TGTGCCAGCAGTCGAGCCGGGACAGGGATGGGGTACTTC | CASSRAGTGMGYF
TRBJ2-1 | TRBV29-1 | NA | NA | TGCAGCGTTAAAAGACAGGTGGCCTCCTACAATGAGCAGTTCTTC | CSVKRQVASYNEQFF
TRBJ2-1 | TRBV14 | NA | TRBD2 | TGTGCCAGCAGCCCACTTCTGGGACTAGCGGGATACGGTGAGCAGTTCTTC | CASSPLLGLAGYGEQFF
TRBJ2-3 | TRBV19 | once | TRBD2 | TGTGCCAGTAGTATAGGTAGACTAGCGGGGGGGTCAGGCGGAGATACGCAGTATTTT | CASSIGRLAGGSGGDTQYF
TRBJ2-2 | TRBV20-1 | NA | NA | TGCAGTGTTTTAGTTCCCGGGGAGCTGTTTTTT | CSVLVPGELFF
TRBJ2-5 | TRBV7-9 | NA | TRBD2 | TGTGCCAGCAGCTTAGTAGAGCGGGAGGGATCAGAGACCCAGTACTTC | CASSLVEREGSETQYF
TRBJ2-1 | TRBV28 | NA | TRBD1 | TGTGCCAGCAGTTCCGGTAGACAGGGCGATGAGCAGTTCTTC | CASSSGRQGDEQFF
TRBJ1-2 | TRBV28 | NA | NA | TGTGCCAGCAGTTTCCTCGACAGCTACTATGGCTACACCTTC | CASSFLDSYYGYTF
TRBJ2-7 | TRBV2 | NA | TRBD1 | TGTGCCAGCAGAGGTCCGGGACAGGGGCCCTACGAGCAGTACTTC | CASRGPGQGPYEQYF
TRBJ2-7 | TRBV7-9 | once | NA | TGTGCCAGCAGCTTGGTAGACAGGCTCTCCTACGAGCAGTACTTC | CASSLVDRLSYEQYF
TRBJ1-1 | TRBV20-1 | NA | NA | TGCATTCCAGGGAAGGAAACTGAAGCTTTCTTT | CIPGKETEAFF
TRBJ2-5 | TRBV7-6 | NA | TRBD1 | TGTGCCAGCAGCAACAGGGGAGATCAAGAGACCCAGTACTTC | CASSNRGDQETQYF
TRBJ1-6 | TRBV27 | NA | NA | TGTGCCAGCATTCTCAGGGCGGAATTAGGTTCACCCCTCCACTTT | CASILRAELGSPLHF
TRBJ2-7 | TRBV4-1 | NA | TRBD2 | TGCGCCAGCAGCCAAGATCCGGCTAGCGGAGCGACCTACGAGCAGTACTTC | CASSQDPASGATYEQYF
TRBJ2-2 | TRBV5-1 | few | TRBD1 | TGCGCCAGCAGCGGACCCCGGGACAGGGGGACCACCGGGGAGCTGTTTTTT | CASSGPRDRGTTGELFF
TRBJ1-2 | TRBV7-7 | NA | NA | TGTGCCAGCAGCTTAGCCGCGGGGGACTCGTATGGCTACACCTTC | CASSLAAGDSYGYTF
TRBJ2-1 | TRBV28 | NA | TRBD2 | TGTGCCAGCAGTCTCCTAGCGGGAGCCAACAATGAGCAGTTCTTC | CASSLLAGANNEQFF
TRBJ2-1 | TRBV5-6 | NA | TRBD2 | TGTGCCAGCAGCTGGGGGACTAGCGGGGGCCGTTACAATGAGCAGTTCTTC | CASSWGTSGGRYNEQFF
TRBJ2-1 | TRBV5-1 | NA | NA | TGCGCCAGCAGCTTAGGGACTCTCTCCTACAATGAGCAGTTCTTC | CASSLGTLSYNEQFF
TRBJ2-6 | TRBV19 | NA | TRBD1 | TGTGCCAGTAGCCCCACAGGGGTGCTCTCCAACGTCCTGACTTTC | CASSPTGVLSNVLTF
TRBJ2-5 | TRBV11-2 | NA | NA | TGTGCCAGCAGCTTGCGACAAGAGACCCAGTACTTC | CASSLRQETQYF
TRBJ2-7 | TRBV25-1 | NA | TRBD1 | TGTGCCAGCAGAGGGTGGCAGGGGGCTTGGGAGCAGTACTTC | CASRGWQGAWEQYF
TRBJ2-3 | TRBV5-1 | NA | TRBD2 | TGCGCCAGCAGCTCGGAAGCACTAGCGGGGTTAGATACGCAGTATTTT | CASSSEALAGLDTQYF
TRBJ2-7 | TRBV2 | NA | TRBD2 | TGTGCCAGCTATAGGATGGCGGGAGGTAACTTACACGAGCAGTACTTC | CASYRMAGGNLHEQYF
TRBJ2-1 | TRBV2 | NA | TRBD2 | TGTGCCAGCAGTGTTGCGGGAGGGGGGGGTAATGAGCAGTTCTTC | CASSVAGGGGNEQFF
TRBJ2-3 | TRBV27 | NA | NA | TGTGCCAGCAAAGGGGGGGGGAGAAGAGATACGCAGTATTTT | CASKGGGRRDTQYF
TRBJ2-7 | TRBV4-2 | NA | NA | TGTGCCAGCAGCGAACACCAATCATACGAGCAGTACTTC | CASSEHQSYEQYF
TRBJ1-1 | TRBV30 | few | TRBD1 | TGTGCCTGGCTCCGCGGACAGGGTACCACTGAAGCTTTCTTT | CAWLRGQGTTEAFF
TRBJ2-7 | TRBV5-6 | once | NA | TGTGCCAGCAGCCATTCCCGGTCCGAGCAGTACTTC | CASSHSRSEQYF
TRBJ1-2 | TRBV4-1 | NA | NA | TGCGCCAGCAGCACACGCCGGGGGCCGGGGGGTTGGTATGGCTACACCTTC | CASSTRRGPGGWYGYTF
TRBJ2-2 | TRBV30 | NA | TRBD1 | TGTGCCTGGGGGAGGACAGGGGGCGACACCGGGGAGCTGTTTTTT | CAWGRTGGDTGELFF
TRBJ2-4 | TRBV5-1 | once | NA | TGCGCCAGCAGCTCCGGAGCGGGCGGTGGGAAAAACATTCAGTACTTC | CASSSGAGGGKNIQYF
TRBJ1-3 | TRBV6-5 | NA | NA | TGTGCCGCCCGTCCCAGGGAACCTGGAAACACCATATATTTT | CAARPREPGNTIYF
TRBJ1-4 | TRBV5-6 | NA | NA | TGTGCCAGCAGCTTTAATGGGACACTCGGTGAAAAACTGTTTTTT | CASSFNGTLGEKLFF
TRBJ2-7 | TRBV5-1 | once | TRBD1 | TGCGCCAGCAGCCTGGGACAGGGGAGGCGAACCTACGAGCAGTACTTC | CASSLGQGRRTYEQYF
TRBJ2-2 | TRBV29-1 | once | NA | TGCAGCGTTGAGAGGGCAGGGGATTTGACCGGGGAGCTGTTTTTT | CSVERAGDLTGELFF
TRBJ1-1 | TRBV28 | NA | TRBD1 | TGTGCTATACAGACAGGGGGCACTGAAGCTTTCTTT | CAIQTGGTEAFF